One and the same sample provided the 9 T cell receptor beta chains below, sequenced in a study of CXCR3-negative and CXCR3-positive naive CD8 T cells. Libraries were UMI-labeled 5' RACE TRB cDNA. TCRdb re-analyzed the 5' RACE reads; it lists each CDR3 protein once, without DNA. The sample totals about 45,000 distinct CDR3 sequences. Sample: memory CD8+ T cells from blood. The receptors originated from a human donor in good health. Some clones in this sample may be carry-over from other donors' samples.

This sequence joins TRBV7-9 and TRBJ2-7; the TRBD2 assignment by TCRdb is unverifiable without DNA. Germline assignment: CDR1 SEHNR and CDR2 FQNEAQ (reference sequence). The CDR3 is made up of 14 amino acids. This CDR3 reads CASKRGESSYEQYF.

This chain links TRBV25-1 with TRBJ2-3. Per the germline V gene, CDR1 is MGHDK and CDR2 is SYGVNS. This CDR3 is built from 13 residues. The CDR3 protein is CASSEGTQITQYF.

This CDR3 reads CATLGGPNTGELFF. V is TRBV19 and J is TRBJ2-2; absent DNA, TCRdb's TRBD1 call cannot be checked. The CDR3 runs 14 residues. The germline V gene has CDR1 LNHDA and CDR2 SQIVND (reference sequence).

This chain links TRBV7-8 with TRBJ2-3; TCRdb outputs TRBD1, but without DNA this stays unchecked. This CDR3 spans 16 amino acids. Looked up from germline, CDR1 is SGHVS and CDR2 is FQNEAQ. This chain's CDR3 is CASSLGAGPNTDTQYF.

The CDR3 spells CASSLDRDNQETQYF. The rearrangement links TRBV7-9 to TRBJ2-5; the D call of TRBD1 rests on TCRdb alone, since no DNA is present to check it. Germline-derived CDR1 and CDR2 are SEHNR and FQNEAQ (reference sequence). CDR3 length equals 15 residues. Based on the CDR3 plus reference TRBV7-9 and TRBJ2-5, the full variable domain is DTGVSQNPRHKITKRGQNVTFRCDPISEHNRLYWYRQTLGQGPEFLTYFQNEAQLEKSRLLSDRFSAERPKGSFSTLEIQRTEQGDSAMYLCASSLDRDNQETQYFGPGTRLLVL.

The chain couples TRBV5-6 to TRBJ1-6. The V gene's germline CDR1 is SGHDT and CDR2 YYEEEE. The length of the CDR3 is 12 residues. The CDR3 spells CASSLEDSPLHF.

The CDR3 sequence is CSAQEPAEAFF. This chain uses TRBV29-1 with TRBJ1-1. The CDR3 has 11 residues. Germline V lookup: CDR1 SQVTM, CDR2 ANQGSEA.

CDR3 protein: CASSFRDSAYEQYF. The chain has TRBV5-1 and TRBJ2-7; TCRdb selects TRBD1, and the lack of DNA leaves this call unchecked. This CDR3 region has 14 residues. Per germline, CDR1 SGHRS and CDR2 YFSETQ.

This chain uses TRBV7-2 with TRBJ2-7. This CDR3 contains 11 residues. Germline V gene sequence: CDR1 SGHTA, CDR2 FQGNSA. The CDR3 loop is CASTLSYEQYF. The whole variable domain, remainder taken from reference TRBV7-2 and TRBJ2-7, is GAGVSQSPSNKVTEKGKDVELRCDPISGHTALYWYRQSLGQGLEFLIYFQGNSAPDKSGLPSDRFSAERTGGSVSTLTIQRTQQEDSAVYLCASTLSYEQYFGPGTRLTVT.